The T cell receptor beta chain under discussion was sequenced for a study of cytomegalovirus exposure and HLA in healthy donors. PCR employed 60 Vbeta and 13 Jbeta primers. Using immunoSEQ multiplex PCR, the repertoire was profiled, and TCRdb retains in-frame clones only, with some absent. The table lists over 75,000 clones. Those who donated were healthy bone marrow donors. Study-wide results and caveats: Within the data, a cluster of highly shared sequence variants was likely a sequencing artifact. A later analysis linked a missense variant in DCLRE1C to the trimming of TCR beta V and J genes.

V dropped 6 bases and J dropped 3; count of bases not matched to a gene: 3. The length of the CDR3 is 15 residues. Germline values: CDR1 LGHNT, CDR2 FRNRAP. With regard to this clone: Its cognate antigen is unknown.

This TCR was recovered from a man aged 50-60 years in good health and CMV-seronegative. The rearrangement uses TRBV12-5 and TRBJ2-3, with TRBD2 matching over 13 bases. Sequenced material: PBMCs. CDR3 nucleotide sequence: TGTGCTAGTGGAACGGGACTAGCGGGGACAGATACGCAGTATTTT. Residues: CASGTGLAGTDTQYF.